These 5 T cell receptor beta chains came from one sample sequenced in a study of T-cell memory formation after mild COVID-19. One entry per CDR3 protein results from TCRdb running MiXCR on the 5' RACE reads. The table records around 390,000 distinct CDR3 sequences, about 15% of them present only once. Sequenced sample: PBMCs or a T cell subset sorted from them (not recorded which). These receptors came from a man between 18 and 35 years old who had mild COVID-19 (a few samples of this study predate the infection). Cell type and time point are not known.

The gene calls are TRBV18 and TRBJ2-5, with D maybe TRBD2 (5 bases). Trimming cost V 0 bases and J 1 base, with 12 bases left between them. There are 16 residues in the CDR3. Germline CDR1 is KGHSH and CDR2 is LQKENI. CDR3 nucleotide sequence: TGTGCCAGCTCACCACCGGGGAGTACAGTCCAAGAGACCCAGTACTTC. It translates to CASSPPGSTVQETQYF.

V gene TRBV9 combines with J gene TRBJ1-6; possibly TRBD1 for D (5 bases). V shed 4 bases and J shed 0 bases, with 14 bases lying between them. The germline V gene has CDR1 SGDLS and CDR2 YYNGEE. This CDR3 spans 17 amino acids. The CDR3 region is CASSPAGGSSYNSPLHF. The CDR3 nucleotides read TGTGCCAGCAGCCCCGCCGGGGGAAGCTCCTATAATTCACCCCTCCACTTT.

Only a few counts were recorded for this clonotype. The V gene is TRBV4-1, the J gene TRBJ1-5, with unresolved D. Germline values: CDR1 MGHRA, CDR2 YSYEKL. The CDR3 totals 15 residues. Trimming left V 3 bases short and J 1 base short, with 10 bases between. The CDR3 protein is CASSQESGSNQPQHF. The CDR3 region has the DNA TGCGCCAGCAGCCAGGAGTCGGGGAGCAATCAGCCCCAGCATTTT.

The chain combines TRBV20-1 with TRBJ2-1; D is unclear. Germline lookup yields CDR1 DFQATT and CDR2 SNEGSKA (reference sequence). Trimming cost V 7 bases and J 7 bases, with 17 bases left between them. The CDR3 spans 13 residues. The CDR3 sequence is CSVPLAGKNEQFF. CDR3 DNA sequence: TGCAGTGTCCCGCTGGCAGGAAAGAATGAGCAGTTCTTC.

The chain carries TRBV5-6 and TRBJ2-7; D call uncertain. V gave up 3 bases and J gave up 6 bases, with 7 bases separating them. This CDR3 has 11 residues. Looked up from germline, CDR1 is SGHDT and CDR2 is YYEEEE. The CDR3 region has the DNA TGTGCCAGCAGCTCCGGTAGCGAGCAGTACGTC. Its protein is CASSSGSEQYV.